A single sample gave rise to the 2 T cell receptor beta chains below, sequenced in a study of T cells after yellow fever vaccination. TCRdb re-called the 5' RACE reads through MiXCR, storing one row per CDR3 protein. Of about 68,000 distinct CDR3 sequences in the sample, approximately 7% were seen once. This sample comprised CD8+ T cells sorted from PBMCs, obtained more than 40 days after the first yellow fever vaccination. The receptors here all came from a young man who received the YFV17D yellow fever vaccine.

This clonotype came up many times. This rearrangement joins TRBV2 to TRBJ2-5; D is perhaps TRBD1 (6 bases). Germline CDR1 and CDR2: SNHLY and FYNNEI. Trimming left V 5 bases short and J 4 bases short, with 8 bases between. The CDR3 sequence is 12 residues long. The CDR3 sequence is CASSSGVETQYF. CDR3 in DNA: TGTGCCAGCAGTTCAGGGGTAGAGACCCAGTACTTC.

Many counts were recorded for this clonotype. Germline is not matched at one junction end, which may reflect a read error. This chain uses TRBV6-1 with TRBJ1-6; D gene unclear. Looked up from germline, CDR1 is MNHNS and CDR2 is SASEGT. The CDR3 consists of 16 residues. The DNA for the CDR3 is TGTGCCAGCAGTCAAGCGTCGAGCTCCTATAATTCACCCCTCCACTTT. Translated: CASSQASSSYNSPLHF.